The 17 T cell receptor beta chains below all came from one sample that was sequenced in a study of response to subunit inactivated influenza vaccine. From the RT-PCR reads, TCRdb called clonotypes with MiXCR, one entry per CDR3 protein. The table lists roughly 780,000 distinct CDR3 sequences, less than 20% of them singletons, with about a tenth in the top ten. The material was PBMCs from blood, obtained 5 days after vaccination. The receptors here all came from a man between 45 and 60 years old who received an inactivated influenza vaccine.

The chain couples TRBV20-1 to TRBJ2-5, with TRBD1 matching over 7 bases. Germline V gene lookup returns CDR1 DFQATT and CDR2 SNEGSKA (reference sequence). The CDR3 runs 14 residues. V shed 3 bases and J 1 base; nucleotides not matched to a gene: 5. CDR3 protein: CSASPGGPQETQYF. The CDR3 bases are TGCAGTGCTAGCCCAGGGGGACCCCAAGAGACCCAGTACTTC.

This chain uses TRBV3-1 with TRBJ2-7; the D is unclear. Germline V gene data show CDR1 as LGHDT and CDR2 as YNNKEL (reference sequence). CDR3 size: 14 residues. Trimming cost V 3 bases and J 5 bases, with 14 bases left between them. The CDR3 here is CASSHPLRVHEQYF. The DNA for the CDR3 is TGTGCCAGCAGCCACCCCCTAAGGGTGCACGAGCAGTACTTC.

This clonotype has a count of ten or more. CDR3 coding DNA: TGTGCCAGCAGTTCTTACAGCACCTACGAGCAGTACTTC. Its protein product is CASSSYSTYEQYF. The rearrangement joins TRBV12-3 or TRBV12-4 to TRBJ2-7; no reliable D call. V gave up 4 bases and J gave up 2 bases, with 9 bases separating them. The CDR3 has 13 residues.

The V call is TRBV5-1, the J call TRBJ2-5; D uncertain. V was clipped by 1 base and J by 3 bases, with 13 bases between them. The length of the CDR3 is 15 residues. The germline CDR1 and CDR2 sequences are SGHRS and YFSETQ. CDR3 nucleotides: TGCGCCAGCAGCTTGACGAACCCTTGGAAAGAGACCCAGTACTTC. This sequence encodes CASSLTNPWKETQYF.

The V gene is TRBV29-1, the J gene TRBJ2-3; tentatively, D is TRBD2 (5 bases). V was cut by 3 bases and J by 1 base, with 8 bases left in between. This CDR3 has 13 amino acids. The germline V gene encodes CDR1 SQVTM and CDR2 ANQGSEA. CDR3 DNA sequence: TGCAGCGTTGACGGGGTCCGCACAGATACGCAGTATTTT. This encodes CSVDGVRTDTQYF.

This clonotype has only a few counts. The rearrangement joins TRBV7-3 to TRBJ2-1; the match to TRBD1 covers 9 bases. The CDR3 length is 16 residues. Looked up from germline, CDR1 is SGHTA and CDR2 is FQGTGA. The V and J ends lost 5 bases and 3 bases, in that order; junction bases with no gene match: 8. The CDR3 DNA follows: TGTGCCAGCAGCCCCACCGGGACAGGGTACTACAATGAGCAGTTCTTC. It specifies CASSPTGTGYYNEQFF.

CDR3 region: CASSLGVANTDTQYF. CDR3 sequence (DNA): TGTGCCAGCAGCTTGGGGGTGGCTAACACAGATACGCAGTATTTT. The chain uses TRBV5-6 and TRBJ2-3; the D is unclear. V lost 0 bases and J 2 bases, leaving 10 bases between the germline ends. The CDR3 is 15 amino acids. Looked up from germline, CDR1 is SGHDT and CDR2 is YYEEEE. Filled out from reference TRBV5-6 and TRBJ2-3, the complete variable domain reads DAGVTQSPTHLIKTRGQQVTLRCSPKSGHDTVSWYQQALGQGPQFIFQYYEEEERQRGNFPDRFSGHQFPNYSSELNVNALLLGDSALYLCASSLGVANTDTQYFGPGTRLTVL.

The chain links TRBV29-1 to TRBJ2-3; 7 nucleotides match TRBD1. Germline CDR1 SQVTM, CDR2 ANQGSEA. This CDR3 contains 14 residues. With V trimmed by 6 bases and J by 6 bases, 12 bases remained unmatched. CDR3 sequence reads: CSVNRDSPPDTQYF. DNA of the CDR3: TGCAGCGTGAACCGGGACAGTCCACCCGATACGCAGTATTTT.

This clonotype was counted between two and nine times. The rearrangement links TRBV6-5 to TRBJ1-3, with D uncertain. Trimming cost V 0 bases and J 2 bases, with 8 bases left between them. Germline-derived CDR1 and CDR2 are MNHEY and SVGAGI. The CDR3 is made up of 15 amino acids. The CDR3 region is CASSYSNGPGNTIYF. DNA of the CDR3: TGTGCCAGCAGTTACTCGAACGGGCCTGGAAACACCATATATTTT.

The table lists this clonotype with many counts. The chain recombines TRBV10-3 with TRBJ2-5; the D gene is possibly TRBD2 (5 bases). The CDR3 runs to 15 residues. CDR1 is ENHRY and CDR2 is SYGVKD in the germline V gene. V was pared by 11 bases and J by 6 bases, with 25 bases between. Written as DNA, the CDR3 is TGTGCCTCTTCTTCGCCGGGGTTAGCTTTTAAGACCCAGTACTTC. Protein: CASSSPGLAFKTQYF.

This clonotype was found a few times. V usage is TRBV20-1 and J usage is TRBJ1-2, with D perhaps TRBD1 (6 bases). Germline lookup yields CDR1 DFQATT and CDR2 SNEGSKA (reference sequence). Trimming took 5 bases from V and 8 from J, leaving 18 bases between them. This CDR3 has 13 amino acids. The CDR3, as DNA: TGCAGTGCTTCCCCGTCAGGGGCGTACGGCTACACCTTC. This translates into CSASPSGAYGYTF.

V is TRBV30 and J is TRBJ2-5; D remains unclear. Trimming took off 8 bases at V and 5 bases at J, with 18 bases between the two ends. This CDR3 spans 13 amino acids. Looked up from germline, CDR1 is GTSNPN and CDR2 is SVGIG (reference sequence). CDR3 sequence reads: CASSDRLLETQYF. The CDR3 nucleotides are TGTGCCAGTTCAGATCGGCTACTGGAGACCCAGTACTTC.

This clonotype was seen a few times. CDR3 amino acids: CASSLSGAHEQYF. CDR3 in DNA: TGTGCCAGCAGCTTATCAGGGGCCCACGAGCAGTACTTC. The chain joins TRBV7-2 to TRBJ2-7, with D possibly TRBD1 on 6 matching bases. Germline V lookup: CDR1 SGHTA, CDR2 FQGNSA. The CDR3 length is 13 residues. V was cut by 2 bases and J by 5 bases, with 10 bases left in between.

The chain couples TRBV20-1 to TRBJ1-5, with D perhaps matching TRBD1 (5 bases). The CDR3 is 13 residues long. Germline lookup yields CDR1 DFQATT and CDR2 SNEGSKA (reference sequence). The V and J ends lost 5 bases and 5 bases respectively, with 13 bases between them. DNA of the CDR3: TGCAGTGCTGTGCGGGGCCCGTATCAGCCCCAGCATTTT. It yields the protein CSAVRGPYQPQHF.

The chain has TRBV12-3 or TRBV12-4 and TRBJ2-7, with TRBD1 identical over 7 bases. This CDR3 has 16 residues. Germline trimming cut 5 bases from V and 3 bases from J; bases unmatched to any gene: 13. CDR3 nucleotides: TGTGCCAGCAGTCGACAGGGTTGGGGACGACGCTACGAGCAGTACTTC. It specifies CASSRQGWGRRYEQYF.

V and J are TRBV28 and TRBJ2-1; 8 bases fit TRBD1. Trimming removed 7 bases from V and 2 bases from J; junction bases left unmatched: 4. The germline V gene encodes CDR1 MDHEN and CDR2 SYDVKM. The CDR3 has 14 amino acids. For the CDR3, the DNA is TGTGCCAGCAAAATACAGGGGGCCTACAATGAGCAGTTCTTC. Translation: CASKIQGAYNEQFF. The variable domain in full, completed from reference TRBV28 and TRBJ2-1, reads DVKVTQSSRYLVKRTGEKVFLECVQDMDHENMFWYRQDPGLGLRLIYFSYDVKMKEKGDIPEGYSVSREKKERFSLILESASTNQTSMYLCASKIQGAYNEQFFGPGTRLTVL.

The chain carries TRBV5-1 and TRBJ2-7, with no clear D. The CDR3 runs to 12 residues. CDR1 and CDR2 from the germline V gene are SGHRS and YFSETQ. V was shortened by 3 bases and J by 3 bases, with 7 bases between the two germline ends. The CDR3 is CASSSVFYEQYF. CDR3 DNA sequence: TGCGCCAGCAGCTCGGTTTTCTACGAGCAGTACTTC.